The 8 T cell receptor beta chains below all came from one sample that was sequenced in a study of a mutant IDH1 vaccine in newly diagnosed glioma. The time point here: baseline, week 1 (first vaccination visit). This sample's treatment: pre-vaccination baseline after standard-of-care therapy. TCRdb's table, derived via immunoSEQ multiplex PCR, lists solely in-frame clones and lacks some. The sample has tens of thousands of clones, 70% to 80% seen once. Specimen: PBMCs, collected from a glioma patient treated with radiotherapy, temozolomide or both. The receptor source for this set is a man aged 45-65 years with glioma.

Written as DNA, the CDR3 is TGTGCCAGCAGCGGCTTATGGGGGACCGACTATGGCTACACCTTC. The encoded protein is CASSGLWGTDYGYTF. The chain recombines TRBV7-9 with TRBJ1-2; TRBD1 might be the D (5 bases). The germline CDR1 and CDR2 sequences are SEHNR and FQNEAQ (reference sequence). There are 15 residues in the CDR3. Trimming stripped 5 bases from V and 3 bases from J, with 16 bases between.

The chain is built from TRBV7-2 and TRBJ2-1; 7 positions match TRBD1. The CDR3 contains 17 residues. Trimming removed 5 bases from V and 1 base from J; junction bases left unmatched: 11. Germline assignment: CDR1 SGHTA and CDR2 FQGNSA. The CDR3: CASSQRQGPGSYNEQFF. CDR3 DNA sequence: TGTGCCAGCAGCCAACGACAGGGTCCAGGGTCCTACAATGAGCAGTTCTTC.

The rearrangement uses TRBV4-1 and TRBJ2-1; a weak D match, TRBD2 (6 bases). V was trimmed by 3 bases and J by 3 bases, leaving 21 bases between them. CDR3 length: 18 residues. Germline CDR1 MGHRA, CDR2 YSYEKL. The CDR3 bases are TGCGCCAGCAGCCACTCGTCCGAGGGGCGGGACCTCTACAATGAGCAGTTCTTC. Encoded protein: CASSHSSEGRDLYNEQFF.

The CDR3 protein is CASRYRTGPNTEAFF. The CDR3 bases are TGTGCCAGCAGGTATCGGACAGGACCGAACACTGAAGCTTTCTTT. The genes are TRBV2 and TRBJ1-1, with 7 nucleotides matching TRBD1. J was trimmed by 1 base and V by 6 bases; bases with no gene match: 8. In germline, CDR1 is SNHLY, CDR2 FYNNEI. The CDR3 has 15 amino acids.

This clone was seen once. The CDR3 loop is CASGPGQGQPQHF. As DNA, the CDR3 is TGCGCCAGCGGACCGGGACAGGGTCAGCCCCAGCATTTT. The rearrangement links TRBV5-1 to TRBJ1-5; 9 nucleotides match TRBD1. Unmatched junction bases numbered 5, after V lost 7 bases and J lost 6 bases. The CDR3 is 13 residues long. Germline V gene data show CDR1 as SGHRS and CDR2 as YFSETQ. Combining the CDR3 with reference TRBV5-1 and TRBJ1-5 gives the whole variable domain KAGVTQTPRYLIKTRGQQVTLSCSPISGHRSVSWYQQTPGQGLQFLFEYFSETQRNKGNFPGRFSGRQFSNSRSEMNVSTLELGDSALYLCASGPGQGQPQHFGDGTRLSIL.

The V gene is TRBV5-6, the J gene TRBJ1-3; D possibly corresponds to TRBD1 (6 bases). V was cut by 5 bases and J by 4 bases, with 19 bases left in between. CDR3 length: 16 amino acids. Germline CDR1 reads SGHDT; CDR2 reads YYEEEE. The CDR3: CASSPIGRGEGNTIYF. In nucleotides, the CDR3 is TGTGCCAGCAGTCCGATAGGCAGGGGTGAAGGAAACACCATATATTTT.

The V and J genes are TRBV2 and TRBJ1-5, with D possibly matching TRBD1 (5 bases). Germline V CDR1 and CDR2: SNHLY, FYNNEI. V was trimmed by 4 bases and J by 5 bases, leaving 15 bases between them. The CDR3 spans 15 residues. CDR3 sequence reads: CASSGVQGSHQPQHF. For the CDR3, the DNA is TGTGCCAGCAGTGGAGTCCAGGGTTCCCATCAGCCCCAGCATTTT.

This clone has just one count. The chain recombines TRBV19 with TRBJ2-7; D ambiguous. Germline CDR1 is LNHDA and CDR2 is SQIVND (reference sequence). Trimming pared 2 bases from V and 3 bases from J, leaving 14 bases between. The CDR3 sequence is 15 residues long. The CDR3: CASSISAAGVYEQYF. As DNA, the CDR3 is TGTGCCAGTAGTATAAGCGCGGCCGGCGTCTACGAGCAGTACTTC.